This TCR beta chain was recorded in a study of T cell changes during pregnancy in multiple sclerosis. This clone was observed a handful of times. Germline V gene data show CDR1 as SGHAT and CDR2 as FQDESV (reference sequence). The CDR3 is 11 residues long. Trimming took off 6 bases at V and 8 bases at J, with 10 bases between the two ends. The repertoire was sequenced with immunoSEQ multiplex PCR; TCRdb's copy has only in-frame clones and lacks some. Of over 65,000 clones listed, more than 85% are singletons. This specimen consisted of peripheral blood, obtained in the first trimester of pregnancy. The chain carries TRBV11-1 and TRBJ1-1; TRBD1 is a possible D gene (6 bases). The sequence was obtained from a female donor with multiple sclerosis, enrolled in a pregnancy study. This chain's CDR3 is CASRLQGEAFF. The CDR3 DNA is TGTGCCAGCAGGTTACAGGGAGAAGCTTTCTTT.